This T cell receptor beta chain was recovered during a study of metastatic and nonmetastatic thyroid tumors. At the level of the study: Comparative analysis of repertoires was undertaken across blood and tumor or nodule tissue obtained from malignant and benign thyroid patients.

This CDR3 has 12 residues. V was clipped by 0 bases and J by 5 bases, with 5 bases between them. Per germline, CDR1 SGHAT and CDR2 FQNNGV. Each patient came to thyroid surgery without any prior treatment (of any kind). TCRdb reprocessed the PCR reads using MiXCR. The sample has tens of thousands of clones, 9% to 15% seen once; the top ten hold approximately 6%. Many counts were recorded for this clone. The TCR was taken from a male donor with papillary thyroid cancer or a benign thyroid nodule (not recorded which). Some clones in this sample may be carry-over from other donors' samples. The chain is built from TRBV11-2 and TRBJ2-7, with D uncertain. Sequenced: blood. Here the CDR3 reads CASSLEHHEQYF. The CDR3, as DNA: TGTGCCAGCAGCTTAGAACACCACGAGCAGTACTTC.